Listed below are T cell receptor beta chains from one sample, sequenced in a study of shared clonotypes between healthy human individuals. Libraries were prepared by immunoSEQ multiplex PCR; TCRdb keeps only in-frame clonotypes and omits some of them. The sample yields about 2.2 million clones, 93% seen once. Material for sequencing was naive CD8+ T cells from PBMCs. The receptors stem from a man aged 18 to 30 in good health. Some clones in this sample may be carry-over from other donors' samples. CDR3s include the opening cysteine and the closing phenylalanine or tryptophan. Some rows mark clone size as missing; the rest say once, few, many or name a class of expanded clone.

j_call v_call clone_size cdr3_aa
TRBJ1-3 TRBV4-3 NA CASSQGGRGNTIYF
TRBJ2-1 TRBV10-2 NA CASATFWAGAVNEQFF
TRBJ1-1 TRBV6-1 NA CASSQKRGQSTEAFF
TRBJ1-1 TRBV11-2 NA CASSLSLEAFF
TRBJ2-7 TRBV11-2 NA CASINRDRPYEQYF
TRBJ2-3 TRBV18 NA CASSPYLGLAGEDTQYF
TRBJ1-1 TRBV27 NA CASILGQGASTEAFF
TRBJ1-1 TRBV9 NA CASSVVEGEGTEAFF
TRBJ2-2 TRBV6-1 NA CASIEPGELFF
TRBJ2-1 TRBV2 NA CASSRHLADYNEQFF
TRBJ1-1 TRBV25-1 NA CASSDPDRGNPETEAFF
TRBJ2-1 TRBV27 once CASSLLRGFNEQFF
TRBJ2-7 TRBV7-9 NA CASSPLLAGGVDEQYF
TRBJ2-3 TRBV7-3 once CASSLTPRDLSTDTQYF
TRBJ2-1 TRBV9 NA CASSVAGGGWDEQFF
TRBJ2-5 TRBV18 NA CASQPVEWAGETQYF
TRBJ2-3 TRBV12-5 NA CASGAGLDTQYF
TRBJ2-7 TRBV6-1 NA CASSEGQTYEQYF
TRBJ1-1 TRBV7-9 NA CASSLELGVRDTEAFF
TRBJ2-7 TRBV28 NA CASSGLARTPSYEQYF
TRBJ1-2 TRBV9 NA CASSGTDGTAYGYTF
TRBJ2-2 TRBV6-5 NA CASSLQGDTGELFF
TRBJ1-1 TRBV11-2 NA CASSYPPVGWAFF
TRBJ1-1 TRBV27 NA CASSLTGGLRTEAFF
TRBJ2-1 TRBV19 NA CASSIGLGLAGNEQFF
TRBJ1-4 TRBV28 NA CASSFGPRNF
TRBJ1-1 TRBV29-1 NA CSDRQGMNTEAFF
TRBJ2-1 TRBV6-1 NA CASSEALANEQFF
TRBJ2-2 TRBV19 NA CASSIDLETANTGELFF
TRBJ2-1 TRBV15 NA CATSRGGSGRNGEQFF
TRBJ1-4 TRBV5-8 NA CASSGGQGQANEKLFF
TRBJ2-7 TRBV28 NA CASSADREVYEQYF
TRBJ2-5 TRBV7-8 NA CASSLGSYHGQETQYF
TRBJ2-7 TRBV11-2 NA CASSLRTGGTYEQYF
TRBJ2-7 TRBV5-1 NA CASSLTGSPYEQYF
TRBJ2-7 TRBV7-2 once CASSSARSLAGYEQYF
TRBJ1-2 TRBV27 NA CASRILNSGTGDGGYTF
TRBJ1-2 TRBV5-6 NA CASSLGRQGADGYTF
TRBJ2-3 TRBV7-8 NA CASTREVSTDTQYF
TRBJ1-5 TRBV27 once CASSLSQYQPQHF
TRBJ2-7 TRBV19 NA CASSMGTGGNEQYF
TRBJ2-7 TRBV6-6 NA CASSLGAYEQYF
TRBJ1-1 TRBV14 few CASSLQGFTEAFF
TRBJ2-7 TRBV10-1 once CASSYNSYEQYF
TRBJ2-1 TRBV5-1 NA CASSLTTRSYNEQFF
TRBJ2-3 TRBV4-3 NA CASSQDPEDTQYF
TRBJ2-1 TRBV2 NA CASTYQDGLAAYNEQFF
TRBJ2-7 TRBV11-2 NA CASSLGTGPREQYF